This TCR beta chain was documented in a study of monozygotic twins with inflammatory bowel disease. About this clonotype: The antigen is unknown.

There were eight separate reactions per sample in which cDNA was made. The template switching step added UMIs that contained a 6-nucleotide sample barcode. TCRdb derives one entry per CDR3 protein from the 5' RACE reads, leaving out DNA. The sample totals approximately 340,000 distinct CDR3 sequences. Germline CDR1 reads SGHRS; CDR2 reads YFSETQ. The CDR3 totals 15 residues. For every donor, one blood sample of approximately 2.5 ml was drawn. Study-wide results and caveats: Among IBD patients, TCRbeta diversity (inverse Simpson) was lower than in healthy co-twins.

The TCR was taken from a human donor with ulcerative colitis or Crohn's disease, or a healthy co-twin of an affected twin (not recorded which). Sequencing was performed on blood. This chain links TRBV5-1 with TRBJ2-2; TCRdb proposes TRBD1, but this gene call is untestable without DNA. CDR3 in amino acids: CASSLGPQGDRELFF.